This is a list of T cell receptor beta chains from one sample in a study of blood T cell repertoires in COVID-19. The method was immunoSEQ multiplex PCR; TCRdb's version includes in-frame clones alone and lacks a portion of them. The sample has some 89,000 clones, 70% to 85% seen once. Material: peripheral blood. The source is a man in his 70s with acute or convalescent COVID-19. Each CDR3 is given with its conserved first and last residue. D genes are given only for firm matches. Clone size is not always given. Where it is, it says once, few, many or a class for expanded clones.

V gene	D gene	clone size	J gene	CDR3 protein	CDR3 DNA
TRBV5-1	NA	NA	TRBJ1-4	CASSLGTSRDEKLFF	TGCGCCAGCAGCTTGGGGACATCTCGTGATGAAAAACTGTTTTTT
TRBV12-3/TRBV12-4	NA	NA	TRBJ1-6	CASSFNQNSPLHF	TGTGCCAGCAGTTTTAATCAGAATTCACCCCTCCACTTT
TRBV10-3	TRBD1	NA	TRBJ1-6	CAISPRDSNNSPLHF	TGTGCCATCAGCCCTCGGGACAGCAATAATTCACCCCTCCACTTT
TRBV19	NA	NA	TRBJ2-3	CASSIAGGPTDTQYF	TGTGCCAGTAGTATAGCTGGAGGGCCCACAGATACGCAGTATTTT
TRBV28	NA	NA	TRBJ2-1	CATHAFQGPYNEQFF	TGTGCCACGCATGCCTTCCAGGGGCCATACAATGAGCAGTTCTTC
TRBV5-4	NA	NA	TRBJ2-2	CASSFERANTGELFF	TGTGCCAGCAGCTTTGAGAGGGCGAACACCGGGGAGCTGTTTTTT
TRBV6-5	TRBD1	NA	TRBJ2-2	CASSIGTGVTGELFF	TGTGCCAGCAGTATCGGGACAGGGGTTACCGGGGAGCTGTTTTTT
TRBV9	NA	NA	TRBJ2-5	CASSGGTSYSQVEETQYF	TGTGCCAGCAGCGGGGGCACTAGCTATAGCCAAGTGGAAGAGACCCAGTACTTC
TRBV5-1	TRBD1	NA	TRBJ2-2	CASSPQTGVFRNTGELFF	TGCGCCAGCAGCCCGCAGACAGGGGTCTTTAGAAACACCGGGGAGCTGTTTTTT
TRBV18	NA	NA	TRBJ1-2	CASSPLQTEGYTF	TGTGCCAGCTCACCCCTCCAGACAGAGGGCTACACCTTC
TRBV15	TRBD1	NA	TRBJ1-4	CATSRDGTGEKLFF	TGTGCCACCAGCAGAGATGGGACAGGTGAAAAACTGTTTTTT
TRBV7-9	NA	NA	TRBJ2-5	CASSPGTGTRETQYF	TGTGCCAGCAGCCCGGGGACCGGGACAAGGGAGACCCAGTACTTC
TRBV29-1	TRBD2	NA	TRBJ2-3	CSVDLGGAKDTQYF	TGCAGCGTTGATCTCGGGGGGGCCAAAGATACGCAGTATTTT
TRBV11-3	TRBD2	few	TRBJ2-1	CASSLTSGGNNEQFF	TGTGCCAGCAGCTTAACGAGCGGGGGGAACAATGAGCAGTTCTTC
TRBV2	NA	NA	TRBJ2-3	CASSGLTTSTDTQYF	TGTGCCAGCAGCGGACTAACAACTAGCACAGATACGCAGTATTTT
TRBV11-2	TRBD1	NA	TRBJ2-2	CASSFITGGAPTGELFF	TGTGCCAGCAGCTTCATCACAGGGGGCGCGCCCACCGGGGAGCTGTTTTTT
TRBV5-1	NA	NA	TRBJ2-2	CASSSQVNTGELFF	TGCGCCAGCAGCTCGCAGGTGAACACCGGGGAGCTGTTTTTT
TRBV18	NA	few	TRBJ2-6	CASSPSSSGANVLTF	TGTGCCAGCTCACCCTCGAGCTCTGGGGCCAACGTCCTGACTTTC
TRBV10-3	NA	NA	TRBJ2-1	CAISESKRLYNEQFF	TGTGCCATCAGTGAGTCAAAGAGGCTCTACAATGAGCAGTTCTTC
TRBV4-1	NA	NA	TRBJ2-1	CASSQGEGDYNEQFF	TGCGCCAGCAGCCAAGGGGAGGGGGATTACAATGAGCAGTTCTTC
TRBV3-1/TRBV3-2	NA	NA	TRBJ2-1	CASSQDEVGGLDEQFF	TGTGCCAGCAGCCAAGATGAGGTGGGGGGGCTGGATGAGCAGTTCTTC
TRBV5-1	TRBD1	NA	TRBJ2-3	CASSFRDRVGDTQYF	TGCGCCAGCAGCTTTAGGGACAGGGTGGGAGATACGCAGTATTTT
TRBV6-5	NA	NA	TRBJ2-3	CASSPGREQDTQYF	TGTGCCAGCTCCCCGGGAAGGGAACAAGATACGCAGTATTTT
TRBV7-9	TRBD2	NA	TRBJ2-5	CASSPGVQGGYQETQYF	TGTGCCAGCAGCCCCGGGGTGCAGGGAGGGTACCAAGAGACCCAGTACTTC
TRBV2	NA	NA	TRBJ1-2	CASSEGQGHGYTF	TGTGCCAGCAGTGAAGGGCAGGGTCATGGCTACACCTTC
TRBV6-5	NA	NA	TRBJ1-5	CASSTIGGNQPQHF	TGTGCCAGCAGCACGATCGGGGGGAATCAGCCCCAGCATTTT
TRBV19	NA	NA	TRBJ2-3	CASSFQATDTQYF	TGTGCCAGTAGTTTTCAGGCGACGGATACGCAGTATTTT
TRBV10-3	NA	NA	TRBJ2-5	CAISRTEKETQYF	TGTGCCATCAGCCGGACAGAGAAAGAGACCCAGTACTTC
TRBV18	NA	NA	TRBJ1-5	CASSPVGFSNQPQHF	TGTGCCAGCTCACCAGTCGGGTTCAGCAATCAGCCCCAGCATTTT
TRBV15	NA	NA	TRBJ1-3	CATSRDRGNSGNTIYF	TGTGCCACCAGCAGAGATAGGGGGAACTCTGGAAACACCATATATTTT
TRBV27	NA	NA	TRBJ2-7	CASSFGLPPYEQYF	TGTGCCAGCAGTTTTGGGCTCCCACCCTACGAGCAGTACTTC
TRBV27	NA	NA	TRBJ2-3	CASSLRRAKRPDTQYF	TGTGCCAGCAGTTTAAGGAGGGCGAAGCGTCCAGATACGCAGTATTTT
TRBV7-2	TRBD1	NA	TRBJ2-5	CASSPGQGAQETQYF	TGTGCCAGCAGCCCCGGACAGGGGGCCCAAGAGACCCAGTACTTC
TRBV4-2	TRBD2	NA	TRBJ2-2	CASNLHGGNTGELFF	TGTGCCAGCAACCTGCACGGGGGGAATACCGGGGAGCTGTTTTTT
TRBV18	NA	NA	TRBJ1-5	CASSPTGRQYSNQPQHF	TGTGCCAGCTCACCAACGGGGAGGCAATATAGCAATCAGCCCCAGCATTTT
TRBV30	TRBD1	NA	TRBJ2-1	CAWSVRPTGRSYNEQFF	TGTGCCTGGAGTGTTCGCCCGACAGGGAGATCCTACAATGAGCAGTTCTTC
TRBV10-3	TRBD2	NA	TRBJ2-5	CAIAGSGGTETQYF	TGTGCCATAGCCGGGAGCGGGGGGACAGAGACCCAGTACTTC
TRBV24-1	TRBD1	NA	TRBJ2-7	CATSDLRGQTYEQYF	TGTGCCACCAGTGATTTGAGGGGGCAGACCTACGAGCAGTACTTC
TRBV13	NA	once	TRBJ1-1	CASSTNYRTEAFF	TGTGCCAGCAGCACTAATTACAGGACTGAAGCTTTCTTT
TRBV16	NA	NA	TRBJ1-1	CASSLSRELNTEAFF	TGTGCCAGCAGCCTCTCGAGGGAATTGAACACTGAAGCTTTCTTT
TRBV5-1	TRBD1	NA	TRBJ2-7	CASSLRTGGLILNEQYF	TGCGCCAGCAGCTTAAGGACAGGGGGCCTTATCCTTAACGAGCAGTACTTC
TRBV7-2	TRBD1	NA	TRBJ1-2	CASSSRQGVNGYTF	TGTGCCAGCAGCTCAAGACAGGGGGTCAATGGCTACACCTTC
TRBV20-1	NA	few	TRBJ1-5	CSASKGGLSNQPQHF	TGCAGTGCTAGTAAGGGGGGGTTGAGCAATCAGCCCCAGCATTTT
TRBV6-6	TRBD2	NA	TRBJ2-1	CASSYSLAEYNEQFF	TGTGCCAGCAGTTACTCCCTAGCGGAGTACAATGAGCAGTTCTTC
TRBV19	NA	few	TRBJ1-1	CASTPGQMNTEAFF	TGTGCCAGTACCCCCGGACAGATGAACACTGAAGCTTTCTTT
TRBV24-1	NA	NA	TRBJ2-2	CATSSVLTGELFF	TGTGCCACCAGTTCAGTCCTCACCGGGGAGCTGTTTTTT
TRBV3-1/TRBV3-2	NA	NA	TRBJ2-3	CASSQSGAGTDTQYF	TGTGCCAGCAGCCAGTCAGGGGCGGGCACAGATACGCAGTATTTT
TRBV19	NA	NA	TRBJ2-2	CASSMPARPEFVNTGELFF	TGTGCCAGTAGTATGCCGGCCAGGCCCGAATTCGTCAACACCGGGGAGCTGTTTTTT
TRBV18	TRBD1	NA	TRBJ2-1	CASSLRGLRDNEQFF	TGTGCCAGCTCACTCAGGGGGCTTAGGGACAATGAGCAGTTCTTC